A single sample is the source of the 32 T cell receptor beta chains below, sequenced in a study of T cells expressing NK-cell markers (dated by TCRdb to the early 2020s). The protocol used for the library was 5' RACE. The instrument was an Illumina HiSeq 2000. Each entry corresponds to one CDR3 protein sequence from reads that TCRdb reprocessed, and DNA is not given. The sample table records about 160,000 distinct CDR3 sequences. The ten largest make up approximately 17% of the sample. Specimen: blood T cells: a sorted CD56 or NKG2C T cell subset, CD4+ or CD8+ T cells, or bulk PBMC T cells (not recorded which). The receptors originated from a woman aged 18-69 years in good health.

The genes are TRBV27 and TRBJ2-5; the D call from TCRdb, TRBD2, cannot be confirmed without DNA. Per germline, CDR1 MNHEY and CDR2 SMNVEV (reference sequence). The CDR3 is 14 amino acids. CDR3 in amino acids: CASKLGGISETQYF.

The genes are TRBV6-2 or TRBV6-3 and TRBJ1-5; TCRdb's assignment of TRBD1 cannot be checked, as there is no DNA. Germline CDR1 and CDR2: MNHEY and SVGEGT. The CDR3 totals 14 residues. The CDR3 protein is CASSWTGENQPQHF.

V and J are TRBV12-3 or TRBV12-4 and TRBJ2-7; the TCRdb D gene call, TRBD2, has no DNA to confirm it. This CDR3 has 13 residues. CDR3 amino acids: CASRPGGTGEQYF.

The gene calls are TRBV12-3 or TRBV12-4 and TRBJ2-1; the TCRdb D gene call, TRBD2, has no DNA to confirm it. The CDR3 consists of 15 residues. The CDR3 is CASKQTSYSYNEQFF.

The rearrangement links TRBV20-1 to TRBJ1-2; TCRdb names TRBD1, which stays unverified in the absence of DNA. This CDR3 has 13 residues. The germline CDR1 and CDR2 sequences are DFQATT and SNEGSKA (reference sequence). CDR3 amino acids: CSATGQGLIGYTF.

The chain combines TRBV20-1 with TRBJ2-7; the TRBD2 assignment by TCRdb is unverifiable without DNA. The CDR3 is 14 residues long. CDR1 and CDR2 (germline): DFQATT, SNEGSKA (reference sequence). This CDR3 reads CSARVAGSFDEQYF.

V usage is TRBV20-1 and J usage is TRBJ2-4. The germline CDR1 and CDR2 sequences are DFQATT and SNEGSKA (reference sequence). There are 13 residues in the CDR3. CDR3 amino acids: CSARASAKNIQYF.

The chain combines TRBV5-1 with TRBJ2-1; the D call from TCRdb, TRBD2, cannot be confirmed without DNA. This CDR3 region has 16 residues. The germline gives CDR1 SGHRS, CDR2 YFSETQ. The CDR3 loop reads CASSLASGRGRGEQFF.

The chain couples TRBV18 to TRBJ2-3; the D call from TCRdb, TRBD2, cannot be confirmed without DNA. In germline, CDR1 is KGHSH, CDR2 LQKENI. CDR3 length: 14 amino acids. This CDR3 reads CASSPSEGTDTQYF. The full variable domain, with the rest looked up from reference TRBV18 and TRBJ2-3, is NAGVMQNPRHLVRRRGQEARLRCSPMKGHSHVYWYRQLPEEGLKFMVYLQKENIIDESGMPKERFSAEFPKEGPSILRIQQVVRGDSAAYFCASSPSEGTDTQYFGPGTRLTVL.

The chain links TRBV7-3 to TRBJ2-4; TCRdb indicates TRBD1, and absent DNA this call remains unverified. Per the germline V gene, CDR1 is SGHTA and CDR2 is FQGTGA. The CDR3 is 15 residues long. CDR3 in amino acids: CASSFTGDQGNIQYF.

V gene TRBV20-1 combines with J gene TRBJ2-3; checking the TCRdb D call of TRBD1 is not possible without DNA. The CDR3 sequence is 15 residues long. Germline values: CDR1 DFQATT, CDR2 SNEGSKA (reference sequence). CDR3 amino acids: CSARDRAAPTDTQYF.

This rearrangement joins TRBV20-1 to TRBJ1-2; TCRdb indicates TRBD1, and absent DNA this call remains unverified. The CDR3 has 12 residues. From germline, CDR1 is DFQATT and CDR2 SNEGSKA (reference sequence). The CDR3 is CSAYDREVGYTF.

The CDR3 spells CASSSQFSDQETQYF. The J gene is TRBJ2-5, the V gene TRBV5-1. In germline, CDR1 is SGHRS, CDR2 YFSETQ. There are 15 residues in the CDR3.

V is TRBV3-1 and J is TRBJ2-7; TCRdb's D gene call, TRBD2, goes unchecked for lack of DNA. Germline CDR1 reads LGHDT; CDR2 reads YNNKEL (reference sequence). This CDR3 comprises 14 residues. The CDR3 loop reads CASSPPSGSYEQYF.

This chain joins TRBV2 and TRBJ2-7; there is no DNA to check the TCRdb D call of TRBD1. This CDR3 comprises 13 residues. Germline CDR1 and CDR2: SNHLY and FYNNEI. This chain's CDR3 is CASSEEFRTEQYF.

The V call is TRBV9, the J call TRBJ2-2; absent DNA, TCRdb's TRBD1 call cannot be checked. In germline, CDR1 is SGDLS, CDR2 YYNGEE. There are 15 residues in the CDR3. CDR3 loop: CASSEGDTFTGELFF.

This chain connects TRBV5-6 to TRBJ2-2; TCRdb's D gene call, TRBD1, goes unchecked for lack of DNA. Germline V gene data show CDR1 as SGHDT and CDR2 as YYEEEE. The CDR3 is 15 residues long. The CDR3 loop is CASSRVTPGSGELFF.

The rearrangement uses TRBV12-3 or TRBV12-4 and TRBJ2-5. This CDR3 has 11 amino acids. CDR3 sequence: CASSLSETQYF.

The chain recombines TRBV3-1 with TRBJ1-2; TCRdb's assignment of TRBD1 cannot be checked, as there is no DNA. Germline V gene lookup returns CDR1 LGHDT and CDR2 YNNKEL (reference sequence). The CDR3 is made up of 13 amino acids. The CDR3 here is CASSGGSGYGYTF.

This rearrangement joins TRBV7-9 to TRBJ1-1; TCRdb returns TRBD1, unconfirmable since there is no DNA. This CDR3 is 15 amino acids long. Germline V gene sequence: CDR1 SEHNR, CDR2 FQNEAQ (reference sequence). This CDR3 is CASSLRQGRDAEAFF. The variable domain in full, with the rest retrieved from reference TRBV7-9 and TRBJ1-1, is DTGVSQNPRHKITKRGQNVTFRCDPISEHNRLYWYRQTLGQGPEFLTYFQNEAQLEKSRLLSDRFSAERPKGSFSTLEIQRTEQGDSAMYLCASSLRQGRDAEAFFGQGTRLTVV.

The rearrangement uses TRBV5-1 and TRBJ2-7; TCRdb picks TRBD2, but there is no DNA to check that call. The CDR3 length is 13 residues. CDR1 and CDR2 from the germline V gene are SGHRS and YFSETQ. Here the CDR3 reads CASGTSGGYEQYF.

The chain uses TRBV7-2 and TRBJ1-2; TCRdb indicates TRBD1, and absent DNA this call remains unverified. The germline gives CDR1 SGHTA, CDR2 FQGNSA. The CDR3 is 13 amino acids. This CDR3 is CASSPGQGYGYTF.

The V gene is TRBV14, the J gene TRBJ1-2. Looked up from germline, CDR1 is SGHDN and CDR2 is FVKESK. The CDR3 is 14 residues long. CDR3 protein: CASSPPGGGGGYTF.

This chain connects TRBV5-1 to TRBJ2-1; absent DNA, TCRdb's TRBD2 call cannot be checked. The germline V gene has CDR1 SGHRS and CDR2 YFSETQ. CDR3 length equals 16 residues. CDR3 amino acids: CASSLLGLTLYNEQFF.

The chain combines TRBV30 with TRBJ1-1. Germline V gene sequence: CDR1 GTSNPN, CDR2 SVGIG (reference sequence). The CDR3 has 12 residues. The CDR3 here is CAWSGLGTEAFF. The full variable domain, its missing parts supplied by reference TRBV30 and TRBJ1-1, is SQTIHQWPATLVQPVGSPLSLECTVEGTSNPNLYWYRQAAGRGLQLLFYSVGIGQISSEVPQNLSASRPQDRQFILSSKKLLLSDSGFYLCAWSGLGTEAFFGQGTRLTVV.

The chain uses TRBV28 and TRBJ2-2; the D call from TCRdb, TRBD1, cannot be confirmed without DNA. The CDR3 contains 15 residues. Germline V CDR1 and CDR2: MDHEN, SYDVKM. The CDR3 loop reads CASSEGQANTGELFF.

J is TRBJ2-1 and V is TRBV6-1. The CDR3 has 14 residues. CDR1 is MNHNS, CDR2 SASEGT, per germline. The CDR3 here is CASVDRSSYNEQFF.

V usage is TRBV7-9 and J usage is TRBJ2-1; there is no DNA to check the TCRdb D call of TRBD2. Germline loops: CDR1 SEHNR, CDR2 FQNEAQ (reference sequence). The CDR3 has 15 amino acids. The CDR3 spells CASSLDGTSGRMQFF.

The V call is TRBV7-9, the J call TRBJ1-6. Germline values: CDR1 SEHNR, CDR2 FQNEAQ (reference sequence). The CDR3 has 13 amino acids. The CDR3 region is CASSAQGGSPLHF.

The rearrangement links TRBV5-1 to TRBJ1-6. Germline lookup yields CDR1 SGHRS and CDR2 YFSETQ. This CDR3 spans 14 amino acids. This CDR3 is CASSFDWTNSPLHF.

This CDR3 reads CASSLLLAGAADTQYF. This chain links TRBV5-6 with TRBJ2-3; TCRdb selects TRBD2, and the lack of DNA leaves this call unchecked. The CDR3 spans 16 residues. Per germline, CDR1 SGHDT and CDR2 YYEEEE.

This chain connects TRBV5-1 to TRBJ1-1; TCRdb's assignment of TRBD1 cannot be checked, as there is no DNA. This CDR3 is built from 15 residues. CDR1 is SGHRS and CDR2 is YFSETQ in the germline V gene. The CDR3 reads CASSRTGPVNTEAFF.